The clone carrying this T cell receptor (beta chain) occurred many times. Extraction of PBMCs used around 9.6 ml of fresh peripheral blood. The data originate from a study of T cells in Graves' hyperthyroidism and ophthalmopathy. Across the whole study: Peripheral blood samples were taken at initial diagnosis, prior to any treatment.

TCR beta CDR3 region amplification was performed from RNA transcripts. HTBI primers were employed in a first-round RT-PCR of the TCR CDR3. TCRdb re-analysed the multiplex PCR reads in MiXCR, keeping a single row per CDR3 protein. The sample has about 400,000 distinct CDR3 sequences, roughly 15% seen once; the top ten hold about 12%. The junction had 10 bases not matched to a gene; V was cut back by 3 bases and J by 7 bases. Germline CDR1 reads MNHEY; CDR2 reads SMNVEV (reference sequence). The CDR3 is made up of 16 amino acids. J is TRBJ2-7 and V is TRBV27, with 12 nucleotides matching TRBD2. This TCR came from a man aged 18 to 30 with Graves' ophthalmopathy. Sequenced: blood. In DNA form, the CDR3 reads TGTGCCAGCAGTTTTAACCGACTAGCGGGAGCGGGGGAGCAGTACTTC. Translated, it gives CASSFNRLAGAGEQYF.